This T cell receptor beta chain was documented in a study of blood T cell repertoires in COVID-19. Study-level background: Acute and convalescent COVID-19 specimens originated in the United States, Italy and Spain. PBMCs, B-cell-depleted T cells, or T cells provided the cDNA or gDNA that made up the material.

In the original workflow: Cell counts per sample came from amplifying reference gene primers. Assay: immunoSEQ multiplex PCR; the TCRdb copy retains only in-frame clones and omits some. The V and J calls and the clone size are those of that table, but D and trimming were determined from the DNA. In the table there are 160,000 or so clones, 80% to 90% of which are singletons. CDR3 length: 17 amino acids. Per the germline V gene, CDR1 is MDHEN and CDR2 is SYDVKM. V lost 5 bases to trimming and J lost 1 base, with 18 bases between them. The TCR was taken from a woman in her fifties or sixties who had recovered from COVID-19. The chain links TRBV28 to TRBJ1-5, with D hard to call. Material for sequencing was peripheral blood. The CDR3 bases are TGTGCCAGCAGTCCACCCGGGAGAACCGTGAGCAATCAGCCCCAGCATTTT. This codes for CASSPPGRTVSNQPQHF.